The sequence of this T cell receptor (beta chain) was determined in a study of identical twins. Study conclusions and caveats: Findings depended on cross-sectional statistics rather than tracking the same donors. High-abundance cord blood beta clonotypes had fewer insertions; memory repertoires showed none. Where beta out-of-frame sequences were concerned, excess twin sharing was weaker.

The CDR3 spans 12 residues. Trimming removed 7 bases from V and 2 bases from J, with 9 bases in between. Germline V gene sequence: CDR1 MDHEN, CDR2 SYDVKM. With respect to this clonotype: Its antigen is currently unknown.

TCRdb fed the 5' RACE reads into MiXCR, producing one record per CDR3 protein. The table lists a few hundred thousand distinct CDR3 sequences, 18% of them singletons. The sequenced material came from naive T cells sorted from blood. This TCR derives from a man aged 45-60 years in good health. The rearrangement joins TRBV28 to TRBJ2-7, with D uncertain. The CDR3 coding sequence is TGTGCCAGCAAGGCCCTACCCTACGAGCAGTACTTC. Translating it yields CASKALPYEQYF.